The 24 T cell receptor beta chains presented below share a single source sample, sequenced in a study of cytomegalovirus exposure and HLA in healthy donors. Primers: 60 Vbeta forward and 13 Jbeta reverse. The table came from immunoSEQ multiplex PCR; TCRdb's copy has only in-frame clones and leaves some out. The repertoire includes some 160,000 clones, over 80% of them detected once, and approximately 1.5% sits in the top ten. The sample was PBMCs. The receptor set was obtained from a young woman in good health and CMV-seronegative.

V gene TRBV30 combines with J gene TRBJ1-1, with D possibly being TRBD1 (6 bases). V dropped 0 bases and J dropped 4 bases, with 12 bases sitting between them. There are 14 residues in the CDR3. Per the germline V gene, CDR1 is GTSNPN and CDR2 is SVGIG (reference sequence). The CDR3 region is CAWSVQGGGTEAFF. Here the CDR3 DNA reads TGTGCCTGGAGTGTTCAGGGAGGGGGCACTGAAGCTTTCTTT.

The chain uses TRBV5-8 and TRBJ2-7; a possible D gene is TRBD1 (5 bases). V lost 5 bases and J 2 bases, leaving 23 bases between the germline ends. This CDR3 contains 17 residues. Per the germline V gene, CDR1 is SGHTS and CDR2 is YDEGEE. The CDR3 DNA is TGTGCCAGCAGGGATGTAGTCCGGACATCGAACACCTACGAGCAGTACTTC. Its translation is CASRDVVRTSNTYEQYF.

The V and J genes are TRBV14 and TRBJ2-2; D ambiguous. Trimming stripped 1 base from V and 6 bases from J, with 6 bases between. Germline V gene data show CDR1 as SGHDN and CDR2 as FVKESK. The CDR3 is 13 residues long. The CDR3 protein is CASSQVRSGELFF. The CDR3 DNA sequence: TGTGCCAGCAGCCAAGTGCGGTCCGGGGAGCTGTTTTTT.

The V call is TRBV10-3, the J call TRBJ1-3, with D hard to call. Per the germline V gene, CDR1 is ENHRY and CDR2 is SYGVKD. CDR3 length equals 11 residues. The V gene lost 6 bases and the J gene lost 4 bases, with 4 bases spanning the gap. The CDR3 bases are TGTGCCATCAGGTCGGGAAACACCATATATTTT. This gives the protein CAIRSGNTIYF.

The gene calls are TRBV29-1 and TRBJ2-7, with D possibly matching TRBD2 (5 bases). The CDR3 runs 11 residues. The germline CDR1 and CDR2 sequences are SQVTM and ANQGSEA. Trimming shortened V by 5 bases and J by 5 bases, and 10 bases separated the two germline ends. For the CDR3, the DNA is TGCAGCGTTCGGACTGGCGACGAGCAGTACTTC. Encoded protein: CSVRTGDEQYF.

The V and J genes are TRBV7-6 and TRBJ2-5, with TRBD2 as a possible D gene (6 bases). The V end was cut by 5 bases, the J end by 6 bases, with 19 bases between. This CDR3 spans 15 amino acids. The germline CDR1 and CDR2 sequences are SGHVS and FNYEAQ. CDR3: CASSAVQGGLQTQYF. In nucleotides, the CDR3 is TGTGCCAGCAGCGCCGTCCAGGGAGGTCTTCAGACCCAGTACTTC.

V is TRBV6-1 and J is TRBJ1-5; TRBD1 aligns across 8 bases. Germline CDR1 and CDR2: MNHNS and SASEGT. CDR3 size: 16 residues. V trimming: 0 bases; J trimming: 5 bases; junction bases outside the gene matches: 6. The CDR3 loop is CASSEAPRGRDQPQHF. The CDR3 region has the DNA TGTGCCAGCAGTGAAGCTCCCAGGGGGCGGGATCAGCCCCAGCATTTT.

This clone appeared once. The chain couples TRBV19 to TRBJ1-2; TRBD1 agrees at 8 bases. The length of the CDR3 is 13 residues. The germline V gene has CDR1 LNHDA and CDR2 SQIVND (reference sequence). The V gene end was trimmed by 5 bases and the J gene end by 4 bases; junction bases not matched to a gene: 3. The CDR3: CASSVGQAYGYTF. The CDR3 DNA reads as TGTGCCAGTAGTGTGGGACAGGCCTATGGCTACACCTTC.

For this clone: Germline and junction disagree at one end, which may indicate a read error. The rearrangement joins TRBV7-9 to TRBJ2-7, with 12 positions matching TRBD1. This CDR3 contains 16 residues. The germline V gene has CDR1 SEHNR and CDR2 FQNEAQ (reference sequence). The CDR3 loop reads CSSSTSRDRGLYEQYF. In DNA, the CDR3 is TGTTCCAGCAGCACTTCCCGGGACAGGGGGCTCTACGAGCAGTACTTC.

The chain recombines TRBV14 with TRBJ2-7; D unresolved. In germline, CDR1 is SGHDN, CDR2 FVKESK. Trimming pared 4 bases from V and 3 bases from J, leaving 19 bases between. This CDR3 has 16 residues. This CDR3 is CASSPKPSRSLYEQYF. CDR3 sequence (DNA): TGTGCCAGCAGCCCTAAACCCTCACGGAGCCTCTACGAGCAGTACTTC.

The rearrangement uses TRBV4-1 and TRBJ2-5, with 12 bases that match TRBD2. V lost 5 bases and J lost 5; bases outside the gene matches: 18. Germline CDR1 reads MGHRA; CDR2 reads YSYEKL. CDR3 size: 19 residues. The chain's CDR3 is CASSTPLKPSGGALETQYF. The DNA for the CDR3 is TGCGCCAGCAGCACACCCCTGAAGCCTAGCGGGGGGGCGCTGGAGACCCAGTACTTC.

This clone came up a few times. This chain uses TRBV29-1 with TRBJ1-1; no clear D gene. This CDR3 is built from 13 residues. Deletions cut 5 bases from V and 1 base from J, with 11 bases between. Germline CDR1 reads SQVTM; CDR2 reads ANQGSEA. CDR3 bases: TGCAGCGTTCTATGGGGAGGGAACACTGAAGCTTTCTTT. It translates to CSVLWGGNTEAFF.

The rearrangement uses TRBV5-1 and TRBJ1-1, with D possibly matching TRBD1 (6 bases). The CDR3 has 14 residues. Trimming shortened V by 0 bases and J by 4 bases, and 10 bases separated the two germline ends. Germline assignment: CDR1 SGHRS and CDR2 YFSETQ. CDR3 bases: TGCGCCAGCAGCTTGGAGGGGGGGAGCACTGAAGCTTTCTTT. Translation gives CASSLEGGSTEAFF.

The chain is built from TRBV30 and TRBJ1-2; 10 nucleotides match TRBD1. The CDR3 contains 15 residues. The ends lost 4 bases at V and 3 bases at J; junction bases unmatched: 8. Germline-derived CDR1 and CDR2 are GTSNPN and SVGIG (reference sequence). CDR3 protein: CAWNTGTGDYYGYTF. DNA of the CDR3: TGTGCCTGGAACACCGGGACAGGGGACTACTATGGCTACACCTTC.

The CDR3 reads CASKTGQGYGYTF. As DNA, the CDR3 is TGTGCCAGCAAGACAGGACAGGGATATGGCTACACCTTC. The chain links TRBV6-1 to TRBJ1-2; TRBD1 matches 8 bases. CDR1 is MNHNS and CDR2 is SASEGT in the germline V gene. Losses at the gene ends were 7 bases for V and 5 bases for J; bases not matched to a gene: 6. The CDR3 covers 13 residues.

This rearrangement joins TRBV18 to TRBJ2-1; the match to TRBD2 covers 16 bases. V lost 6 bases to trimming and J lost 7 bases; unmatched junction nucleotides: 9. This CDR3 spans 17 amino acids. Germline CDR1 reads KGHSH; CDR2 reads LQKENI. The CDR3 coding sequence is TGTGCCAGCTCGCCGCCGGGACTAGCGGGGGGGCGGAATGAGCAGTTCTTC. It codes for CASSPPGLAGGRNEQFF.

V gene TRBV14 combines with J gene TRBJ1-2; 8 positions match TRBD1. This CDR3 contains 16 residues. Germline V gene data show CDR1 as SGHDN and CDR2 as FVKESK. Unmatched junction bases numbered 8, after V lost 4 bases and J lost 1 base. The CDR3 nucleotides read TGTGCCAGCAGCCCCGCCGGGACAGGAGTTAACTATGGCTACACCTTC. Residues: CASSPAGTGVNYGYTF.

CDR3 sequence: CASSPLSSGGFRAVEQFF. The CDR3 DNA follows: TGTGCCAGCTCACCACTGTCTAGCGGGGGGTTTCGTGCGGTTGAGCAGTTCTTC. The chain combines TRBV18 with TRBJ2-1; the match to TRBD2 covers 11 bases. The V gene's germline CDR1 is KGHSH and CDR2 LQKENI. V trimming: 1 base; J trimming: 9 bases; junction bases outside the gene matches: 14. CDR3 size: 18 residues.

The V and J genes are TRBV7-6 and TRBJ2-3; D remains unclear. Trimming took off 1 base at V and 0 bases at J, with 5 bases between the two ends. The CDR3 contains 14 residues. Germline loops: CDR1 SGHVS, CDR2 FNYEAQ. The CDR3 DNA sequence: TGTGCCAGCAGCTTAGGGGCCAGCACAGATACGCAGTATTTT. This codes for CASSLGASTDTQYF.

The chain recombines TRBV7-9 with TRBJ2-6; D possibly corresponds to TRBD1 (5 bases). The germline CDR1 and CDR2 sequences are SEHNR and FQNEAQ (reference sequence). Trimming took 5 bases from V and 0 from J, leaving 11 bases between them. The CDR3 length is 16 residues. The CDR3 loop is CASSTRQISGANVLTF. The CDR3 nucleotides are TGTGCCAGCAGCACACGACAGATCTCTGGGGCCAACGTCCTGACTTTC.

This clone was seen once. The J gene is TRBJ2-3, the V gene TRBV4-1; TRBD2 matches at 8 bases. From germline, CDR1 is MGHRA and CDR2 YSYEKL. The CDR3 is 16 residues long. Germline trimming cut 4 bases from V and 1 base from J; bases unmatched to any gene: 7. CDR3 residues: CASSLGGVGRTDTQYF. The CDR3 bases are TGCGCCAGCAGCCTCGGGGGGGTCGGACGCACAGATACGCAGTATTTT.

Note on this clone: The junction does not match germline at one end; this may be a read error. J is TRBJ2-7 and V is TRBV7-9; 7 bases fit TRBD1. This CDR3 spans 15 amino acids. The V gene's germline CDR1 is SEHNR and CDR2 FQNEAQ (reference sequence). This CDR3 is CSSSPPTGERYEQYF. CDR3 in DNA: TGTTCCAGCAGCCCGCCAACAGGGGAGCGCTACGAGCAGTACTTC.

This rearrangement joins TRBV30 to TRBJ1-1, with a weak D call TRBD1 (6 bases). This CDR3 comprises 14 residues. The V and J ends lost 0 bases and 4 bases respectively, with 12 bases between them. Germline V lookup: CDR1 GTSNPN, CDR2 SVGIG (reference sequence). This chain's CDR3 is CAWSVEGGSTEAFF. CDR3 coding DNA: TGTGCCTGGAGTGTTGAGGGGGGGAGCACTGAAGCTTTCTTT.

V and J are TRBV30 and TRBJ1-3; D unresolved. The CDR3 loop spans 13 amino acids. Germline assignment: CDR1 GTSNPN and CDR2 SVGIG (reference sequence). The ends were cut back, 8 bases at V and 0 bases at J, with 11 bases in the middle. The CDR3 is CAQPGNSGNTIYF. CDR3 sequence (DNA): TGTGCCCAGCCAGGTAACTCTGGAAACACCATATATTTT.